This record concerns one TCR beta chain sequence. What it binds is not known. These data originate in a study of early T cells in non-severe SARS-CoV-2 infection. Overall study findings and caveats: Matching against VDJdb likely underestimated virus-specific expansions, favoring anti-spike CD8.

In the library, individual cDNA molecules carried attached unique molecular identifiers. MiXCR was run by TCRdb on the 5' RACE reads, yielding one entry per CDR3 protein. The table records 85,000 to 100,000 distinct CDR3 sequences, approximately 13% of them present only once. Per germline, CDR1 SGHAT and CDR2 FQNNGV. V was clipped by 8 bases and J by 7 bases, with 17 bases between them. The CDR3 is made up of 14 amino acids. The V gene is TRBV11-2, the J gene TRBJ2-2; D is tentatively TRBD1 or TRBD2 (5 bases each). This TCR came from an adult who was a healthcare worker with PCR-confirmed SARS-CoV-2 infection or an uninfected control (not recorded which). The sample consisted of whole blood. CDR3 loop: CASLGVRSSGELFF. DNA of the CDR3: TGTGCCAGCCTGGGGGTTCGTTCCAGCGGGGAGCTGTTTTTT.